Presented here are 3 T cell receptor beta chains from one specimen sequenced in a study of Ad26.COV2.S vaccination and SARS-CoV-2 variants. Produced via immunoSEQ multiplex PCR; TCRdb's table is partial and in-frame only. Of 400,000 to 450,000 clones listed, around 90% are singletons. Treatment reported: some 20 received Ad26.COV2.S at low or high dose, single or two shots; about 5 received placebo; per-sample allocation not given. The study sampled participants on day 63 after the first vaccine or placebo injection. Sequences were derived from peripheral blood, sampled in a trial of Ad26.COV2.S vaccine versus placebo. The source of these receptors is a person aged 18-65 years who received the Ad26.COV2.S COVID-19 vaccine or a placebo.

The rearrangement joins TRBV6-6 to TRBJ2-7; 7 nucleotides line up with TRBD2. V lost 2 bases, J lost 7 bases, and 8 bases stayed unmatched. There are 14 residues in the CDR3. The germline V gene encodes CDR1 MNHNY and CDR2 SVGAGI (reference sequence). CDR3 in DNA: TGTGCCAGCAGTTACGTGGGAGGGGCGGGGGAGCAGTACTTC. Residues: CASSYVGGAGEQYF.

This chain links TRBV20-1 with TRBJ2-1; D unclear. The CDR3 length is 13 residues. V gave up 3 bases and J gave up 5 bases, with 11 bases separating them. Germline CDR1 and CDR2: DFQATT and SNEGSKA (reference sequence). CDR3 nucleotide sequence: TGCAGTGCTAGTTACGACGGACACAATGAGCAGTTCTTC. This sequence encodes CSASYDGHNEQFF.

The chain employs TRBV4-3 and TRBJ1-1; D call uncertain. The CDR3 extends over 14 amino acids. Trimming left V 0 bases short and J 3 bases short, with 8 bases between. CDR1 and CDR2 (germline): LGHNA, YSLEER. CDR3 nucleotides: TGCGCCAGCAGCCAAGAGACCCTTTACACTGAAGCTTTCTTT. It translates to CASSQETLYTEAFF.